This T cell receptor beta chain was recorded in a study of blood T cell repertoires in COVID-19 (dated by TCRdb to about 2020). Concerning the study at large: Collaborator samples came from the United States, Italy and Spain and covered acute and convalescent phases of COVID-19. The material from the prospective study consisted of cDNA or gDNA derived from T cells, B-cell-depleted T cells, or PBMCs. Subjects who had been exposed to COVID-19, were actively infected with it, or had recovered from it provided the deeply sampled blood TCRbeta repertoires that made up the dataset. The repertoires were released in a freely available public database intended as a resource for research on the immune response to SARS-CoV-2. The samples were drawn from two sources: the first 160 participants of the ongoing ImmuneRACE study, and 1,200 or so subjects contributed by 6 global collaborators. A de-identified subject ID, COVID-19 status, age in years and sex were almost always included in the sample metadata. Where available, HLA class I and class II types were obtained from metadata supplied by the sample provider rather than from assay-based typing.

Points on this clone: This receptor's antigen is unknown. It has no much larger one-base neighbor in the sample; base qualities were not kept.

One collaborating source in Seattle enrolled patients during active infection and followed them longitudinally through the course of disease. The collaborating institutions used their own protocols to collect whole blood in K2EDTA tubes. Collaborator samples were shipped for TCRbeta analysis as frozen whole blood, isolated PBMCs, or DNA extracted from either sample type. TCRbeta CDR3 regions were amplified from genomic DNA using the immunoSEQ Assay, a bias-controlled multiplex PCR. The study's own analysis went as follows. The number of nucleated cells in each sample was estimated from the amplification of reference gene primers within the assay. To quantify the absolute abundance of each unique TCRbeta CDR3 rearrangement, sequence reads were collapsed and filtered. Productive Simpson clonality was computed per sample as the square root of Simpson's diversity index over productive rearrangements. As stored in TCRdb, this immuneACCESS dataset retains in-frame rearrangements with V and J assigned. A fraction of the clones does not appear; measured against another copy, unresolved V genes explain less than half of the discrepancy, and the remainder lacks a known reason. V and J calls and clone size come straight from that table; D and trimming were deduced from the DNA. Present in this sample are some 240,000 clones, 81% of which were seen just once. The ten biggest clones cover 7.5% of the sample.

V is clipped by 3 bases and J by 5 bases, and the sequence between their germline boundaries is 5 bases long. Taken from the germline V gene, the CDR1 and CDR2 loops are SNHLY and FYNNEI. Including the terminal cysteine and phenylalanine, the CDR3 comprises 12 residues. Solely the CDR3 DNA is kept, with 36 bases framed from the first base. The paper as a whole reports these results and caveats: Clinical and demographic metadata were provided uncurated, with the amount varying by source and participant.

This TCR came from a woman older than 75 with COVID-19, enrolled during active disease. Rearrangement joined TRBV2 to TRBJ1-5; the D gene remains uncertain. The sample comprised peripheral blood. The CDR3 protein: CASSDTYQPQHF. Here is the DNA: TGTGCCAGCAGTGACACTTATCAGCCCCAGCATTTT.